Listed below are T cell receptor beta chains from one sample, sequenced in a study of CD8+ T cells in alopecia areata. Here immunoSEQ multiplex PCR was the method, and the copy in TCRdb shows in-frame clones only, minus some. This table holds 93,000 or so clones, over 75% found once. The sample in question was CD8+ T cells sorted from blood, obtained around week 34, from a patient treated with tofacitinib. The receptors were gathered from a human donor with alopecia areata. The CDR3 runs from the conserved cysteine through the conserved F or W. The D gene is left open where the match is weak.

D gene	CDR3 length	J gene	V gene	CDR3 protein
.	16	TRBJ2-1	TRBV6-1	CASSEFLAGSYNEQFF
.	16	TRBJ2-4	TRBV11-2	CASSLRAAQGGGIQYF
.	15	TRBJ1-1	TRBV15	CATSRDSRVDTEAFF
.	15	TRBJ2-1	TRBV7-2	CASSPGRPSYNEQFF
TRBD1	14	TRBJ2-3	TRBV7-6	CASSLGTGTDTQYF
.	16	TRBJ1-1	TRBV6-6	CASSSQGWGMNTEAFF
.	14	TRBJ2-3	TRBV6-5	CASSEDGFTDTQYF
.	15	TRBJ2-7	TRBV4-1	CASSKGAAVSYEQYF
.	14	TRBJ2-7	TRBV19	CASTTGFGSYEQYF
TRBD1	15	TRBJ2-7	TRBV5-6	CASNLATGRTYEQYF
.	15	TRBJ2-1	TRBV29-1	CSVEDPAGNLNEQFF
.	15	TRBJ2-1	TRBV7-6	CASSLEWDSYNEQFF
TRBD1	14	TRBJ2-7	TRBV13	CASSPGTGDYEQYF
TRBD2	14	TRBJ2-1	TRBV29-1	CSVPGGRSYNEQFF
.	12	TRBJ2-7	TRBV29-1	CSAARAGYEQYF
.	11	TRBJ2-2	TRBV7-9	CASSPPGELFF
.	16	TRBJ1-2	TRBV9	CASSVEGSAGGYGYTF